The 20 T cell receptor beta chains below all came from one sample that was sequenced in a study of T-cell reconstitution after alpha-beta-depleted transplantation in children. Using unique molecular identifiers, the investigators prepared the TCRbeta library. TCRdb reanalysed the PCR reads using MiXCR and keeps one entry per CDR3 protein. Of hundreds of thousands of distinct CDR3 sequences in the sample, about 16% are singletons; the top ten hold approximately 38%. The sample consisted of PBMCs, mostly from graft donor cells, taken 360 days after TCRalphabeta/CD19-depleted stem cell transplant. All receptors come from a male patient aged 2 to 9 who had a stem cell transplant for acute lymphoblastic leukemia, so the T cells may come from the graft donor.

This sequence joins TRBV4-1 and TRBJ2-2, with TRBD1 matching 8 bases. The V segment lost 0 bases and the J segment 0 bases; nucleotides outside the gene matches: 6. Germline V CDR1 and CDR2: MGHRA, YSYEKL. The CDR3 has 18 residues. CDR3 amino acids: CASSQEGLQGANTGELFF. CDR3 DNA: TGCGCCAGCAGCCAAGAAGGTCTACAGGGGGCGAACACCGGGGAGCTGTTTTTT.

This chain joins TRBV4-3 and TRBJ1-6; D is ambiguous. Germline V gives CDR1 LGHNA, CDR2 YSLEER. This CDR3 spans 12 amino acids. The V gene lost 4 bases and the J gene lost 7 bases, with 5 bases spanning the gap. The chain's CDR3 is CASSLQNSPLHF. The CDR3 DNA sequence: TGCGCCAGCAGCCTACAAAATTCACCCCTCCACTTT.

The chain couples TRBV6-5 to TRBJ2-1, with a weak D call TRBD2 (7 bases). This CDR3 is built from 16 residues. Germline CDR1 reads MNHEY; CDR2 reads SVGAGI. Trimming shortened V by 0 bases and J by 3 bases, and 12 bases separated the two germline ends. CDR3 region: CASSYSRGRGYNEQFF. The CDR3 DNA follows: TGTGCCAGCAGTTACTCGAGGGGGAGGGGCTACAATGAGCAGTTCTTC.

The CDR3 region has the DNA TGTGCCAGCAGCTGGGCCGGGACTAGGGTCTACGAGCAGTACTTC. Translation: CASSWAGTRVYEQYF. The J gene is TRBJ2-7, the V gene TRBV27; the match to TRBD2 covers 8 bases. With 6 bases clipped from V and 3 bases from J, the junction kept 10 bases outside the gene matches. The CDR3 consists of 15 residues. Germline CDR1 and CDR2: MNHEY and SMNVEV (reference sequence).

The chain joins TRBV11-1 to TRBJ1-4; 8 bases match TRBD1. This CDR3 spans 19 amino acids. Trimming took 5 bases from V and 0 from J; bases not matched to a gene: 14. From germline, CDR1 is SGHAT and CDR2 FQDESV (reference sequence). This chain's CDR3 is CASSPAQPQQGATNEKLFF. The DNA for the CDR3 is TGTGCCAGCAGCCCAGCCCAACCCCAACAGGGGGCAACTAATGAAAAACTGTTTTTT.

This clonotype was seen a handful of times. This chain connects TRBV20-1 to TRBJ2-7; a possible D gene is TRBD2 (6 bases). CDR3 size: 18 residues. V was cut by 6 bases and J by 3 bases, with 30 bases left in between. Germline CDR1 is DFQATT and CDR2 is SNEGSKA (reference sequence). DNA of the CDR3: TGCAGTGCCCCCCCTACGCGGGGTAGGGCCCGGGTAGACTACGAGCAGTACTTC. Residues: CSAPPTRGRARVDYEQYF.

V usage is TRBV7-2 and J usage is TRBJ1-5; D not certain. V was cut by 3 bases and J by 0 bases, with 9 bases left in between. Germline assignment: CDR1 SGHTA and CDR2 FQGNSA. The length of the CDR3 is 15 residues. CDR3 in DNA: TGTGCCAGCAGCTTGAATTACGTTAGCAATCAGCCCCAGCATTTT. Translated, it gives CASSLNYVSNQPQHF.

This clonotype was recorded at least ten times. V is TRBV20-1 and J is TRBJ2-1; 11 bases align to TRBD2. Germline V lookup: CDR1 DFQATT, CDR2 SNEGSKA (reference sequence). The junction had 4 bases not matched to a gene; V was cut back by 1 base and J by 2 bases. This CDR3 has 16 residues. In DNA form, the CDR3 reads TGCAGTGCTAGAGTGCTGACTAGCGGGACCTACAATGAGCAGTTCTTC. It translates to CSARVLTSGTYNEQFF.

The DNA of the CDR3 is TGCAGCGTTGCCGGGGATACCTACGAGCAGTACTTC. Amino acids: CSVAGDTYEQYF. This rearrangement joins TRBV29-1 to TRBJ2-7, with D maybe TRBD2 (5 bases). Per the germline V gene, CDR1 is SQVTM and CDR2 is ANQGSEA. This CDR3 region has 12 residues. V lost 4 bases and J lost 2, with 9 bases in between.

The rearrangement uses TRBV7-2 and TRBJ2-1; possible D gene TRBD2, 6 bases. CDR1 SGHTA and CDR2 FQGNSA come from the germline V gene. The ends were cut back, 5 bases at V and 3 bases at J, with 11 bases in the middle. CDR3 length: 14 residues. Here the CDR3 DNA reads TGTGCCAGCAGCCACGGGACTCTCTACAATGAGCAGTTCTTC. It specifies CASSHGTLYNEQFF. Supplemented by reference TRBV7-2 and TRBJ2-1, the full variable domain reads GAGVSQSPSNKVTEKGKDVELRCDPISGHTALYWYRQSLGQGLEFLIYFQGNSAPDKSGLPSDRFSAERTGGSVSTLTIQRTQQEDSAVYLCASSHGTLYNEQFFGPGTRLTVL.

This clonotype has at least ten counts. The chain recombines TRBV7-6 with TRBJ2-1; TRBD2 matches at 7 bases. Germline V lookup: CDR1 SGHVS, CDR2 FNYEAQ. The trim removed 1 base at V and 8 bases at J, leaving 14 bases unmatched. The CDR3 is 17 residues long. The CDR3 reads CASSLVVGEGLNDEQFF. Written as DNA, the CDR3 is TGTGCCAGCAGCTTAGTAGTGGGGGAGGGCCTTAATGATGAGCAGTTCTTC.

Only a few counts were recorded for this clonotype. V is TRBV5-1 and J is TRBJ2-1, with 9 positions matching TRBD2. Germline values: CDR1 SGHRS, CDR2 YFSETQ. V gave up 1 base and J gave up 9 bases; unmatched junction bases: 2. The CDR3 loop spans 13 amino acids. The CDR3 DNA follows: TGCGCCAGCAGCTTGCTAGCGGGACTTGAGCAGTTCTTC. It codes for CASSLLAGLEQFF.

Only a few counts were recorded for this clonotype. CDR3 in DNA: TGCAGTGCTAGAGATGCCGGTAGCGGGAGCTCCACCGGGGAGCTGTTTTTT. It is translated as CSARDAGSGSSTGELFF. This sequence joins TRBV20-1 and TRBJ2-2, with TRBD2 matching over 9 bases. Per germline, CDR1 DFQATT and CDR2 SNEGSKA (reference sequence). The CDR3 consists of 17 residues. With V trimmed by 0 bases and J by 4 bases, 9 bases remained unmatched.

The chain employs TRBV28 and TRBJ2-1; D remains ambiguous. CDR3 length: 14 residues. V was shortened by 3 bases and J by 2 bases, with 8 bases between the two germline ends. Germline CDR1 is MDHEN and CDR2 is SYDVKM. Here the CDR3 reads CASSFGVPYNEQFF. The CDR3 nucleotides read TGTGCCAGCAGTTTTGGAGTGCCCTACAATGAGCAGTTCTTC. Looking up the rest from reference TRBV28 and TRBJ2-1 gives the full variable domain: DVKVTQSSRYLVKRTGEKVFLECVQDMDHENMFWYRQDPGLGLRLIYFSYDVKMKEKGDIPEGYSVSREKKERFSLILESASTNQTSMYLCASSFGVPYNEQFFGPGTRLTVL.

The chain carries TRBV27 and TRBJ1-4; D uncertain. The V gene lost 5 bases and the J gene lost 7 bases, with 11 bases spanning the gap. The germline CDR1 and CDR2 sequences are MNHEY and SMNVEV (reference sequence). The length of the CDR3 is 13 residues. The CDR3 here is CASSQSGGEKLFF. CDR3 nucleotide sequence: TGTGCCAGCAGTCAAAGCGGCGGTGAAAAACTGTTTTTT.

The chain carries TRBV5-5 and TRBJ2-3; TRBD2 matches 13 bases. CDR1 and CDR2 (germline): SGHKS, YYEKEE (reference sequence). This CDR3 has 17 residues. Trimming removed 0 bases from V and 6 bases from J; junction bases left unmatched: 7. The CDR3 sequence is CASSLGILAGGRDTQYF. The DNA of the CDR3 is TGTGCCAGCAGCTTGGGCATACTAGCGGGAGGGCGTGATACGCAGTATTTT.

This clonotype was counted ten times or more. This chain links TRBV7-2 with TRBJ2-1; D is unclear. The germline gives CDR1 SGHTA, CDR2 FQGNSA. Trimming cost V 1 base and J 10 bases, with 8 bases left between them. The CDR3 has 12 amino acids. CDR3: CASSLVVGEQFF. DNA for the CDR3: TGTGCCAGCAGCTTAGTGGTCGGGGAGCAGTTCTTC.

This clonotype was seen repeatedly, ten times or more. The rearrangement joins TRBV4-3 to TRBJ1-1; D gene ambiguous. Germline assignment: CDR1 LGHNA and CDR2 YSLEER. V was trimmed by 2 bases and J by 1 base, leaving 5 bases between them. The CDR3 covers 13 residues. Here the CDR3 reads CASSQRENTEAFF. CDR3 in DNA: TGCGCCAGCAGCCAAAGGGAGAACACTGAAGCTTTCTTT.

This clonotype was recorded a few times. The V gene is TRBV24-1, the J gene TRBJ2-2; possibly TRBD1 for D (6 bases). The length of the CDR3 is 16 residues. Trimming cost V 1 base and J 0 bases, with 8 bases left between them. Per germline, CDR1 KGHDR and CDR2 SFDVKD. The CDR3 DNA is TGTGCCACCAGTGATTTAGGGACAACGAACACCGGGGAGCTGTTTTTT. It is translated as CATSDLGTTNTGELFF.

This clonotype has at least ten counts. The gene calls are TRBV20-1 and TRBJ2-3; possible D gene TRBD2, 5 bases. The CDR3 sequence is 11 residues long. With 3 bases removed from V and 4 bases from J, the gap between germline ends came to 5 bases. The germline V gene encodes CDR1 DFQATT and CDR2 SNEGSKA (reference sequence). The CDR3 coding sequence is TGCAGTGCTAGGAGGGCAGATACGCAGTATTTT. This codes for CSARRADTQYF.